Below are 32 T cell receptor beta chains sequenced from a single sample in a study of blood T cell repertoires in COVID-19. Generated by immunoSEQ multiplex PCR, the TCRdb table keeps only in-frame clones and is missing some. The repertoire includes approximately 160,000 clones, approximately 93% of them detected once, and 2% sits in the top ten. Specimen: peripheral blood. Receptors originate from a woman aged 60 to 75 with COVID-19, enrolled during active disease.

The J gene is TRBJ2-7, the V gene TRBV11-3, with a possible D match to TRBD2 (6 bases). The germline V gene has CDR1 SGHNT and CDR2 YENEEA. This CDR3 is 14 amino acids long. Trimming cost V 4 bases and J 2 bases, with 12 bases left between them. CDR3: CASSSFGTPYEQYF. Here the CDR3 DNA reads TGTGCCAGCAGCTCGTTCGGGACTCCCTACGAGCAGTACTTC.

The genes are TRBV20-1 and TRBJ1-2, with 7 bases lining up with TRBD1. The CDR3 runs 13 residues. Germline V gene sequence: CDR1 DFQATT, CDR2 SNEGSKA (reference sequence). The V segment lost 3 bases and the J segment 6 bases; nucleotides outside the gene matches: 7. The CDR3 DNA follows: TGCAGTGCTAGTACACAGGGGCCCGATGGCTACACCTTC. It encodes CSASTQGPDGYTF.

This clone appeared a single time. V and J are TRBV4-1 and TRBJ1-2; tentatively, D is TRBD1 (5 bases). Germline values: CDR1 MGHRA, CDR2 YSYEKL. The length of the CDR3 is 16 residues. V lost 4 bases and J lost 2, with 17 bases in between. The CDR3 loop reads CASSRQSGGQNYGYTF. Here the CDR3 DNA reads TGCGCCAGCAGCCGACAGTCGGGCGGCCAAAACTATGGCTACACCTTC.

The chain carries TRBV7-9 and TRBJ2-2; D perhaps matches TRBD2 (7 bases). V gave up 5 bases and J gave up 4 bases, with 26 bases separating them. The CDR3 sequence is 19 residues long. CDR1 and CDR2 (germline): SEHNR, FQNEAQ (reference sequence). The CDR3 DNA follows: TGTGCCAGCAGCCAGTCCTTGGCGGGGGCCCTAGAAGGCACCGGGGAGCTGTTTTTT. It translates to CASSQSLAGALEGTGELFF.

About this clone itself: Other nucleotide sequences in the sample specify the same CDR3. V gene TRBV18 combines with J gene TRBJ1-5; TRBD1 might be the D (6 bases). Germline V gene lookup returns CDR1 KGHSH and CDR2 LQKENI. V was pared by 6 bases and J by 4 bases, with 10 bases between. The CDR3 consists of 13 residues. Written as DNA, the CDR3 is TGTGCCAGCTCTCCGGACAGAAATCAGCCCCAGCATTTT. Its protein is CASSPDRNQPQHF.

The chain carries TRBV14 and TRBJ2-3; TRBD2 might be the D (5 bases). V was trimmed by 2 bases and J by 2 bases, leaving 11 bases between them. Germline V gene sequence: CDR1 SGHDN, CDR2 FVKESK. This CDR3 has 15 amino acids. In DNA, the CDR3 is TGTGCCAGCAGCCAACCCGCCGGACTCACAGATACGCAGTATTTT. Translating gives CASSQPAGLTDTQYF.

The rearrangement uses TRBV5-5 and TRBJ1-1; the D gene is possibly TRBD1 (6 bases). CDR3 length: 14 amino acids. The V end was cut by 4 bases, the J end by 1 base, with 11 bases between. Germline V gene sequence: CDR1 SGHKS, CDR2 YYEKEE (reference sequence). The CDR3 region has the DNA TGTGCCAGCAGCCTCGGACAGAGGAACACTGAAGCTTTCTTT. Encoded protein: CASSLGQRNTEAFF. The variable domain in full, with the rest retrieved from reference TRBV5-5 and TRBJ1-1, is DAGVTQSPTHLIKTRGQQVTLRCSPISGHKSVSWYQQVLGQGPQFIFQYYEKEERGRGNFPDRFSARQFPNYSSELNVNALLLGDSALYLCASSLGQRNTEAFFGQGTRLTVV.

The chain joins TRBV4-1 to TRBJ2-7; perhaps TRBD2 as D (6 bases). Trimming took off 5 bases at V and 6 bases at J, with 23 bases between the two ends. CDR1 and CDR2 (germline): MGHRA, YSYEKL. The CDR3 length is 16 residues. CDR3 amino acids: CASSYGASVTIGEQYF. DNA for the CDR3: TGCGCCAGCAGCTACGGGGCTAGCGTGACGATAGGCGAGCAGTACTTC.

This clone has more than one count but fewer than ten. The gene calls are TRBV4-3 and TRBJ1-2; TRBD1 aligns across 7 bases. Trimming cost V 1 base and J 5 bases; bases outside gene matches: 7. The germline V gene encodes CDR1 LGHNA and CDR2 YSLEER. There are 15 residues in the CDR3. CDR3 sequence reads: CASSQARGQSYGYTF. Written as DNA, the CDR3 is TGCGCCAGCAGCCAAGCGAGGGGGCAGAGTTATGGCTACACCTTC.

CDR3 bases: TGTGCCAGCAGCCAAGAGGTCAGCTATGGCTACACCTTC. Protein sequence: CASSQEVSYGYTF. The rearrangement links TRBV4-2 to TRBJ1-2, with D unresolved. The CDR3 covers 13 residues. Germline CDR1 and CDR2: LGHNA and YNFKEQ. V dropped 0 bases and J dropped 4 bases, with 6 bases sitting between them.

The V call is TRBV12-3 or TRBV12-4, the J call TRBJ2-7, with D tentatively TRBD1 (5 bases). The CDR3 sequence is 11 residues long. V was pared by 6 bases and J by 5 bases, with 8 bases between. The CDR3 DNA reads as TGTGCCAGCAGCTCAGGGAACGAGCAGTACTTC. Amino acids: CASSSGNEQYF.

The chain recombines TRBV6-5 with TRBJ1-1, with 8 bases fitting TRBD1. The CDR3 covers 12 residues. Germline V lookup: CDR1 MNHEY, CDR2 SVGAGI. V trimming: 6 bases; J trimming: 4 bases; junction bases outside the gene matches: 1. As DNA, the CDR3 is TGTGCCAGCAGAACAGGGGGCACTGAAGCTTTCTTT. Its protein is CASRTGGTEAFF.

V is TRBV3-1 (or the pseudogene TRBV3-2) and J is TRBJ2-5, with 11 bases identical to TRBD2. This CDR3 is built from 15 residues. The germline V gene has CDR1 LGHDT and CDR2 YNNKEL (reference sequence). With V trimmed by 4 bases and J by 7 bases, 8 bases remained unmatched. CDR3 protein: CASSRVAGGPGTQYF. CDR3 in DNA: TGTGCCAGCAGCCGAGTAGCGGGGGGGCCCGGGACCCAGTACTTC.

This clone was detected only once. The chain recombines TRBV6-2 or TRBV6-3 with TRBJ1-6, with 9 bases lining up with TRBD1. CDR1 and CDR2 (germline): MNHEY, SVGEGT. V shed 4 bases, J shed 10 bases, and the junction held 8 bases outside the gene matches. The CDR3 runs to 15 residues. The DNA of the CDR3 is TGTGCCAGCAGTTCGGGACAGGGAACGGAATCACCCCTCCACTTT. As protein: CASSSGQGTESPLHF.

In DNA, the CDR3 is TGTGCCAGTAGTCCCTGGCGGCAGGACAGGGGAGGTGCGCAGTACTTC. It codes for CASSPWRQDRGGAQYF. The gene calls are TRBV19 and TRBJ2-7, with TRBD1 matching 9 bases. The CDR3 covers 16 residues. Looked up from germline, CDR1 is LNHDA and CDR2 is SQIVND (reference sequence). Trimming took 5 bases from V and 9 from J; bases not matched to a gene: 17.

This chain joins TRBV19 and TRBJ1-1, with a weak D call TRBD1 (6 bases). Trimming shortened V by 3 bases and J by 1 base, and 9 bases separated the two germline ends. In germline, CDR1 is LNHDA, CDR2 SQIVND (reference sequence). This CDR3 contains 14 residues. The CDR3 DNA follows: TGTGCCAGTAGTATCAGGGGTTGGAACACTGAAGCTTTCTTT. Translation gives CASSIRGWNTEAFF.

For the CDR3, the DNA is TGTGCCAGCAAGACAGAGTTCAACATTCAGTACTTC. Translating gives CASKTEFNIQYF. This sequence joins TRBV6-5 and TRBJ2-4, with a possible D match to TRBD1 (5 bases). The CDR3 covers 12 residues. Germline V gives CDR1 MNHEY, CDR2 SVGAGI. V was trimmed by 7 bases and J by 7 bases, leaving 11 bases between them.

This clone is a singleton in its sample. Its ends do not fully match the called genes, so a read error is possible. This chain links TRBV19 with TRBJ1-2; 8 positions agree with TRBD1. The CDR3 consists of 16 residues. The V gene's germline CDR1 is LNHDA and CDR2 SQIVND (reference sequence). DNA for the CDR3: TGTGCCAGTAGTTTAGACAGGGGTGGTTTATACTATGGCTACACCTTC. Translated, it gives CASSLDRGGLYYGYTF.

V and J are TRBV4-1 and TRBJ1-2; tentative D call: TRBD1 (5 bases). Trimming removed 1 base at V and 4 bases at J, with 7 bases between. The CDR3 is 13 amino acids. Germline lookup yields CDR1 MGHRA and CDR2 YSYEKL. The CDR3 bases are TGCGCCAGCAGCCAAGGGGGCAGCTATGGCTACACCTTC. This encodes CASSQGGSYGYTF.

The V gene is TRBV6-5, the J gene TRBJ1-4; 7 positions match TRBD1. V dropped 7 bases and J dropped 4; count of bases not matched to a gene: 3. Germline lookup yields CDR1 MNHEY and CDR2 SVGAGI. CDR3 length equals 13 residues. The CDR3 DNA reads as TGTGCCAGCACGGGACAGCATAATGAAAAACTGTTTTTT. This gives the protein CASTGQHNEKLFF.

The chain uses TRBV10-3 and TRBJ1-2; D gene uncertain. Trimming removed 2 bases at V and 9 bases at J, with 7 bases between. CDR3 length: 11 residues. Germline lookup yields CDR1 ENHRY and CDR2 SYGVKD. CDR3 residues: CAISEGSRYTF. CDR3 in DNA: TGTGCCATCAGTGAGGGTAGCCGCTACACCTTC.

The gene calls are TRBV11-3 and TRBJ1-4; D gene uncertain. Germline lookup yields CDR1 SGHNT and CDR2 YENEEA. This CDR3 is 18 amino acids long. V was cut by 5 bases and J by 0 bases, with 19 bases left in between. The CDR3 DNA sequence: TGTGCCAGCAGCCTCAACGCCTGTACAGAAACAACTAATGAAAAACTGTTTTTT. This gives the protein CASSLNACTETTNEKLFF.

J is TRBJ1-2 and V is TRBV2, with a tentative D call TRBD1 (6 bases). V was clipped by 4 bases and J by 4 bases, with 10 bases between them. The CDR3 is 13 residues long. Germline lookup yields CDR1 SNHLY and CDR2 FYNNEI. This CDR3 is CASSAGDGYGYTF. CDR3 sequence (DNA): TGTGCCAGCAGTGCAGGGGATGGCTATGGCTACACCTTC.

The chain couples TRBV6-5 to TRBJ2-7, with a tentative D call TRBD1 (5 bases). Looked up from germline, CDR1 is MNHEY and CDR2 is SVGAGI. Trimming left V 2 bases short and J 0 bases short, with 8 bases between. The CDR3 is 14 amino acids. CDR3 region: CASSYDSSSYEQYF. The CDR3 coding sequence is TGTGCCAGCAGTTACGACAGTAGCTCCTACGAGCAGTACTTC.

CDR3 coding DNA: TGTGCCAGCAGCCTCACGGGGAGCTCCTATAATTCACCCCTCCACTTT. Encoded protein: CASSLTGSSYNSPLHF. J is TRBJ1-6 and V is TRBV7-8; D not certain. This CDR3 region has 16 residues. Trimming took 5 bases from V and 0 from J, leaving 11 bases between them. CDR1 and CDR2 from the germline V gene are SGHVS and FQNEAQ.

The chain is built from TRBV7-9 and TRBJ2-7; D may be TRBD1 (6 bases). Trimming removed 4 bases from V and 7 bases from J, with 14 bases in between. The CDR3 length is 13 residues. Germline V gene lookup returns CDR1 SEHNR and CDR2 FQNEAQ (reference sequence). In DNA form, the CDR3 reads TGTGCCAGCAGCTACATAACAGGGCTGGAGCAGTACTTC. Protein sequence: CASSYITGLEQYF. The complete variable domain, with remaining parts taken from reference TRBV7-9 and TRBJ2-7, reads DTGVSQNPRHKITKRGQNVTFRCDPISEHNRLYWYRQTLGQGPEFLTYFQNEAQLEKSRLLSDRFSAERPKGSFSTLEIQRTEQGDSAMYLCASSYITGLEQYFGPGTRLTVT.

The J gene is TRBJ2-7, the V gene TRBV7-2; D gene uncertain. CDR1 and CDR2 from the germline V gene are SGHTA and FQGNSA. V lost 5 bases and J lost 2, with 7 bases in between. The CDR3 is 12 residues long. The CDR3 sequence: CASSQTTYEQYF. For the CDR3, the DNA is TGTGCCAGCAGCCAAACAACCTACGAGCAGTACTTC.

This CDR3 reads CASSPGTGAGSYEQYF. The CDR3 region has the DNA TGTGCCAGCTCACCTGGGACAGGGGCGGGTTCCTACGAGCAGTACTTC. The chain employs TRBV18 and TRBJ2-7, with 10 bases matching TRBD1. This CDR3 is 16 amino acids long. Germline values: CDR1 KGHSH, CDR2 LQKENI. The V gene end was trimmed by 3 bases and the J gene end by 1 base; junction bases not matched to a gene: 6.

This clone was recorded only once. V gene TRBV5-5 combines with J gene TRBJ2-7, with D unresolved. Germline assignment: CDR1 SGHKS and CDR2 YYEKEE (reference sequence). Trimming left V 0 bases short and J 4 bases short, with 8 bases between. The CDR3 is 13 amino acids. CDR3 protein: CASSLGRSYEQYF. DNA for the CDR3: TGTGCCAGCAGCTTGGGCAGATCGTACGAGCAGTACTTC.

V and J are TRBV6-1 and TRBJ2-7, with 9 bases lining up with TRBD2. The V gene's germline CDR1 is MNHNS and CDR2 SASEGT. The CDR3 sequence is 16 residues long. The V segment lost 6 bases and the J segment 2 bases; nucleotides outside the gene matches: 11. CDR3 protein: CASREFLAGLTYEQYF. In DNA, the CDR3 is TGTGCCAGCAGAGAATTCCTAGCGGGGCTTACCTACGAGCAGTACTTC.

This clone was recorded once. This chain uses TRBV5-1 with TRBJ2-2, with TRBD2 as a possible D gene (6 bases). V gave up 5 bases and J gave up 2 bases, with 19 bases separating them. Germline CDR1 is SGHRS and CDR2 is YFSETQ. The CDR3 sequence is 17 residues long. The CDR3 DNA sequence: TGCGCCAGCAGTCATACGGGGGTCCCTACCAACACCGGGGAGCTGTTTTTT. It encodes CASSHTGVPTNTGELFF.

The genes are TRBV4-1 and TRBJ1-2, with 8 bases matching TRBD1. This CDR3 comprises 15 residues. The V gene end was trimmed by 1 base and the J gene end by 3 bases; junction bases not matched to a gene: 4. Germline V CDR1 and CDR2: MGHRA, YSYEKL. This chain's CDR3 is CASSQVDRADYGYTF. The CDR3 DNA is TGCGCCAGCAGCCAAGTGGACAGGGCAGACTATGGCTACACCTTC.